The rows below give T cell receptor beta chains drawn from one sample of a study of blood T cell repertoires in COVID-19. Sequenced by immunoSEQ multiplex PCR; TCRdb stores in-frame clones only, minus some. The table shows 21,000 or so clones, with more than 80% occurring only once. The sample taken for sequencing was peripheral blood. The source of these receptors is a human donor in a cohort sampled during active COVID-19. The CDR3 runs from the conserved cysteine through the conserved F or W. Each record gives: V gene, J gene, clone size, D gene, CDR3 DNA, CDR3 protein. D genes are given only for firm matches. Clone size is shown for a subset of rows, as once, few, many or a class of expanded clone.

v_gene: TRBV4-1; j_gene: TRBJ2-5; abundance: NA; d_gene: TRBD1; CDR3nt: TGCGCCAGCAGCCAAACACAGGGGGCGATAGGGGAGACCCAGTACTTC; CDR3aa: CASSQTQGAIGETQYF
v_gene: TRBV4-1; j_gene: TRBJ2-2; abundance: NA; d_gene: NA; CDR3nt: TGCGCCAGCAACCGGCCCGGGGGAAGCGGGGAGCTGTTTTTT; CDR3aa: CASNRPGGSGELFF
v_gene: TRBV9; j_gene: TRBJ2-1; abundance: NA; d_gene: TRBD1; CDR3nt: TGTGCCAGCAGCGTAGGACAGGGGGCCTACAATGAGCAGTTCTTC; CDR3aa: CASSVGQGAYNEQFF
v_gene: TRBV5-1; j_gene: TRBJ2-1; abundance: NA; d_gene: TRBD2; CDR3nt: TGCGCCAGCAGCTTGGAGACTAGCCGCCTCAATGAGCAGTTCTTC; CDR3aa: CASSLETSRLNEQFF
v_gene: TRBV18; j_gene: TRBJ1-5; abundance: NA; d_gene: TRBD1; CDR3nt: TGTGCCAGCTCACCGACAGGGGGCATCGTCAATCAGCCCCAGCATTTT; CDR3aa: CASSPTGGIVNQPQHF
v_gene: TRBV5-8; j_gene: TRBJ1-1; abundance: NA; d_gene: TRBD1; CDR3nt: TGTGCCAGCAGCAGTGACAGGGGGCGTCTCCTGCGTGAAGCTTTCTTT; CDR3aa: CASSSDRGRLLREAFF
v_gene: TRBV5-1; j_gene: TRBJ2-1; abundance: NA; d_gene: TRBD2; CDR3nt: TGCGCCAGCAGCACTGCGGGGGGGAGTTACAATGAGCAGTTCTTC; CDR3aa: CASSTAGGSYNEQFF
v_gene: TRBV19; j_gene: TRBJ1-5; abundance: NA; d_gene: NA; CDR3nt: TGTGCCAGTAGTATAGGAGGGGGGGTTCAGCCCCAGCATTTT; CDR3aa: CASSIGGGVQPQHF
v_gene: TRBV6-6; j_gene: TRBJ1-4; abundance: NA; d_gene: TRBD1; CDR3nt: TGTGCCAGCAGAGTTAATGGGACAGGTAATGAAAAACTGTTTTTT; CDR3aa: CASRVNGTGNEKLFF
v_gene: TRBV11-3; j_gene: TRBJ2-3; abundance: NA; d_gene: TRBD2; CDR3nt: TGTGCCAGCAGCTTAGATGCGCCTAGCGGGACTAGCACAGATACGCAGTATTTT; CDR3aa: CASSLDAPSGTSTDTQYF
v_gene: TRBV6-6; j_gene: TRBJ1-1; abundance: NA; d_gene: NA; CDR3nt: TGTGCCAGCAGTCAGAGAGAGAACACTGAAGCTTTCTTT; CDR3aa: CASSQRENTEAFF
v_gene: TRBV30; j_gene: TRBJ2-2; abundance: NA; d_gene: TRBD2; CDR3nt: TGTGCCTGGAGGCAGAGCGGGGGGGAGACCGGGGAGCTGTTTTTT; CDR3aa: CAWRQSGGETGELFF
v_gene: TRBV12-3/TRBV12-4; j_gene: TRBJ1-1; abundance: once; d_gene: TRBD1; CDR3nt: TGTGCCAGCAGTTCAGGGGGCACTGAAGCTTTCTTT; CDR3aa: CASSSGGTEAFF
v_gene: TRBV21-1; j_gene: TRBJ2-2; abundance: few; d_gene: NA; CDR3nt: TGTGCCAGCGTGGGGAGGGCGAACACCGGGGAGCTGTTTTTT; CDR3aa: CASVGRANTGELFF
v_gene: TRBV6-5; j_gene: TRBJ1-1; abundance: NA; d_gene: NA; CDR3nt: TGTGCCAGCAGACTCCTGGGGGGGAGCACTGAAGCTTTCTTT; CDR3aa: CASRLLGGSTEAFF
v_gene: TRBV19; j_gene: TRBJ1-2; abundance: NA; d_gene: NA; CDR3nt: TGTGCCAGTAGATTTCAGGGCATGGATGGCTACACCTTC; CDR3aa: CASRFQGMDGYTF
v_gene: TRBV7-2; j_gene: TRBJ2-5; abundance: NA; d_gene: TRBD2; CDR3nt: TGTGCCAGCAGCTTATTTCGGGGGGGGCAAGAGACCCAGTACTTC; CDR3aa: CASSLFRGGQETQYF
v_gene: TRBV5-1; j_gene: TRBJ2-1; abundance: NA; d_gene: TRBD1; CDR3nt: TGCGCCAGCAGCTTGTACACAGGGGGATCGAACAATGAGCAGTTCTTC; CDR3aa: CASSLYTGGSNNEQFF
v_gene: TRBV29-1; j_gene: TRBJ2-1; abundance: NA; d_gene: NA; CDR3nt: TGCAGCGGGGGTATCTCCTACAATGAGCAGTTCTTC; CDR3aa: CSGGISYNEQFF
v_gene: TRBV11-2; j_gene: TRBJ1-2; abundance: NA; d_gene: NA; CDR3nt: TGTGCCAGCAGCTTAGCGGACAGATGGTATGGCTACACCTTC; CDR3aa: CASSLADRWYGYTF
v_gene: TRBV6-5; j_gene: TRBJ2-7; abundance: NA; d_gene: NA; CDR3nt: TGTGCCAGCAGCAATGGGGGGTACGGCTACGAGCAGTACTTC; CDR3aa: CASSNGGYGYEQYF
v_gene: TRBV4-3; j_gene: TRBJ1-1; abundance: NA; d_gene: TRBD1; CDR3nt: TGCGCCAGCAGCCATTCCCAGACAGGGCCGAACACTGAAGCTTTCTTT; CDR3aa: CASSHSQTGPNTEAFF
v_gene: TRBV30; j_gene: TRBJ1-1; abundance: NA; d_gene: NA; CDR3nt: TGTGCCTGGAGCGTTCTCGGGGGGGCACGGCTTAATGAAGCTTTCTTT; CDR3aa: CAWSVLGGARLNEAFF
v_gene: TRBV7-6; j_gene: TRBJ1-2; abundance: NA; d_gene: NA; CDR3nt: TGTGCCAGCAGCTTAGAGTTCGGGGGTAGACCTAACTATGGCTACACCTTC; CDR3aa: CASSLEFGGRPNYGYTF
v_gene: TRBV7-9; j_gene: TRBJ1-2; abundance: NA; d_gene: NA; CDR3nt: TGTGCCAGCAGCTTAGTCGACAGCATCTATGGCTACACCTTC; CDR3aa: CASSLVDSIYGYTF
v_gene: TRBV14; j_gene: TRBJ1-6; abundance: NA; d_gene: NA; CDR3nt: TGTGCCAGCAGCCAACTCGAAGGCTGGGGCGGATCGGTCTCCTATAATTCACCCCTCCACTTT; CDR3aa: CASSQLEGWGGSVSYNSPLHF
v_gene: TRBV7-9; j_gene: TRBJ1-4; abundance: NA; d_gene: TRBD1; CDR3nt: TGTGCCAGCAGCCAAGGGACAGGAATTGAAAAACTGTTTTTT; CDR3aa: CASSQGTGIEKLFF
v_gene: TRBV11-2; j_gene: TRBJ2-7; abundance: NA; d_gene: NA; CDR3nt: TGTGCCAGCAGCGAAGCGTGGGGCGGAGAGCAGTACTTC; CDR3aa: CASSEAWGGEQYF
v_gene: TRBV11-2; j_gene: TRBJ1-3; abundance: NA; d_gene: TRBD1; CDR3nt: TGTGCCAGCACCAAAGGACAGGGCGGCGGGAACACCATATATTTT; CDR3aa: CASTKGQGGGNTIYF
v_gene: TRBV7-8; j_gene: TRBJ2-5; abundance: NA; d_gene: TRBD1; CDR3nt: TGTGCCAGCAGCTTAGATTCGGGGACAGGGATTCAGACCCAGTACTTC; CDR3aa: CASSLDSGTGIQTQYF
v_gene: TRBV6-6; j_gene: TRBJ1-5; abundance: NA; d_gene: NA; CDR3nt: TGTGCCAGCAGTCTCAGGGGTTTTGATCAGCCCCAGCATTTT; CDR3aa: CASSLRGFDQPQHF
v_gene: TRBV6-1; j_gene: TRBJ2-3; abundance: NA; d_gene: TRBD1; CDR3nt: TGTGCCAGCAGTGAAGGTGGGACAGGGAGTTACGATACGCAGTATTTT; CDR3aa: CASSEGGTGSYDTQYF
v_gene: TRBV11-2; j_gene: TRBJ1-5; abundance: NA; d_gene: NA; CDR3nt: TGTGCCAGCAGCTTAGACGTGGTAGGCAATCAGCCCCAGCATTTT; CDR3aa: CASSLDVVGNQPQHF
v_gene: TRBV2; j_gene: TRBJ2-5; abundance: NA; d_gene: TRBD2; CDR3nt: TGTGCCAGCAGTGCGGGGGGGAGGGAGACCCAGTACTTC; CDR3aa: CASSAGGRETQYF
v_gene: TRBV9; j_gene: TRBJ1-2; abundance: NA; d_gene: NA; CDR3nt: TGTGCCAGCAGCCCCTCGGGGAGTACTTATGGCTACACCTTC; CDR3aa: CASSPSGSTYGYTF
v_gene: TRBV7-9; j_gene: TRBJ1-2; abundance: NA; d_gene: NA; CDR3nt: TGTGCCAGCAGCCCTTCGGGATCAACCCCTGGTGGCTACACCTTC; CDR3aa: CASSPSGSTPGGYTF